The T cell receptor (beta chain) under discussion was sequenced for a study of T cell responses to AZD1222 COVID-19 vaccine. The repertoire was sequenced with immunoSEQ multiplex PCR; TCRdb's copy has only in-frame clones and lacks some. The table records about 100,000 clones, about 88% of them present only once. General study points: The study found vaccine-associated CD4 TCRs spanning spike, dominant at 160-218 and 743-854.

A note on this clone: Its antigen is unidentified.

V lost 0 bases, J lost 3 bases, and 8 bases lay in between. This CDR3 region has 14 residues. Germline V CDR1 and CDR2: KGHSH, LQKENI. This sample comprised peripheral blood, obtained on day 0 of AZD1222 vaccination. The sequence was obtained from an adult in good health. The rearrangement uses TRBV18 and TRBJ1-1; D uncertain. Written as DNA, the CDR3 is TGTGCCAGCTCACCACCGGGGAAGGACACTGAAGCTTTCTTT. It translates to CASSPPGKDTEAFF.